This entry lists 14 T cell receptor beta chains sequenced from one sample in a study of T cells in Graves' hyperthyroidism and ophthalmopathy. RNA transcripts provided the source from which TCR beta CDR3 regions were amplified. A first-round RT-PCR of the TCR CDR3 used the HTBI primer set. TCRdb used MiXCR to reprocess the multiplex PCR reads, holding one entry per CDR3 protein. The sample has some 800,000 distinct CDR3 sequences, 38% seen once; the top ten hold 8.9%. The sequenced sample was blood. The receptor set was obtained from a man younger than 35 with Graves' hyperthyroidism.

V and J are TRBV6-1 and TRBJ2-5; D is perhaps TRBD1 (6 bases). The CDR3 extends over 12 amino acids. Germline loops: CDR1 MNHNS, CDR2 SASEGT. Trimming stripped 6 bases from V and 9 bases from J, with 14 bases between. The CDR3 loop reads CASRGDNQPQYF. In DNA, the CDR3 is TGTGCCAGCAGGGGGGACAATCAGCCCCAGTACTTC.

Comments on this clonotype: The germline gene is not matched at one end of the junction; a read error may be the cause. The J gene is TRBJ2-7, the V gene TRBV7-2; TRBD2 might be the D (7 bases). This CDR3 spans 15 amino acids. From germline, CDR1 is SGHTA and CDR2 FQGNSA. As DNA, the CDR3 is TGCGCCAGCAGCCTTGGACAGACGGGGGGTTTCGAGCAGTACTTC. Protein product: CASSLGQTGGFEQYF.

The sample holds many counts of this clonotype. V gene TRBV11-2 combines with J gene TRBJ1-2, with D hard to call. In germline, CDR1 is SGHAT, CDR2 FQNNGV. The CDR3 is 13 amino acids. The germline V and J ends were trimmed by 5 bases and 5 bases, with 12 bases remaining between them. The CDR3, as DNA: TGTGCCAGCAGCCCCGACCCCAAATATGGCTACACCTTC. Translation gives CASSPDPKYGYTF.

The chain employs TRBV11-2 and TRBJ1-1; TRBD1 is a possible D gene (6 bases). The CDR3 runs to 14 residues. Trimming took off 6 bases at V and 5 bases at J, with 16 bases between the two ends. Germline V lookup: CDR1 SGHAT, CDR2 FQNNGV. The CDR3: CASSYGGLRTEAFF. The CDR3 DNA sequence: TGTGCCAGCAGTTACGGGGGGCTCAGGACTGAAGCTTTCTTT.

A note on this clonotype: One junction end disagrees with the germline gene, perhaps due to a read error. The chain joins TRBV12-3 or TRBV12-4 to TRBJ2-2; 8 bases agree with TRBD2. The CDR3 runs to 14 residues. This CDR3 reads CASSIIAGPGGLFF. The CDR3 DNA follows: TGTGCCAGCAGCATCATAGCGGGGCCCGGGGGGCTGTTTTTT.

This clonotype appeared a few times. The rearrangement uses TRBV5-1 and TRBJ1-4; D gene uncertain. The CDR3 consists of 15 residues. CDR1 SGHRS and CDR2 YFSETQ come from the germline V gene. The germline V and J ends were trimmed by 2 bases and 4 bases, with 12 bases remaining between them. CDR3 in amino acids: CASSFGHGLNEKLFF. CDR3 bases: TGCGCCAGCAGCTTTGGGCACGGCCTTAATGAAAAACTGTTTTTT.

This clonotype came up once. The chain links TRBV20-1 to TRBJ2-2, with 8 bases identical to TRBD1. After removal of 3 bases from V and 6 bases from J, the junction contained 6 bases not matched to a gene. CDR3 size: 14 residues. Germline V gives CDR1 DFQATT, CDR2 SNEGSKA (reference sequence). The CDR3: CSARGQAFAGELFF. In DNA, the CDR3 is TGCAGTGCTAGGGGACAGGCGTTTGCCGGGGAGCTGTTTTTT.

This clonotype has a handful of counts. The rearrangement joins TRBV10-3 to TRBJ1-1, with 8 bases that match TRBD1. Germline CDR1 is ENHRY and CDR2 is SYGVKD. Trimming removed 10 bases from V and 7 bases from J; junction bases left unmatched: 11. This CDR3 is 13 amino acids long. CDR3 coding DNA: TGTGCCAGCAGCCTGGGACAGGCACTTGAAGCTTTCTTT. As protein: CASSLGQALEAFF.

This clonotype was recorded many times. CDR3 DNA: TGTGCCAGCAGCCAAGAAACAACTGGGGCCAACGTCCTGACTTTC. Translating it yields CASSQETTGANVLTF. The genes are TRBV14 and TRBJ2-6; D gene unclear. CDR3 length: 15 amino acids. Germline V gene lookup returns CDR1 SGHDN and CDR2 FVKESK. V was cut by 0 bases and J by 2 bases, with 5 bases left in between.

This clonotype has ten or more counts. The chain is built from TRBV7-8 and TRBJ1-3, with D maybe TRBD1 (5 bases). CDR1 is SGHVS, CDR2 FQNEAQ, per germline. This CDR3 spans 15 amino acids. The V end lost 4 bases, the J end lost 0 bases, and 10 bases lay between the germline ends. The CDR3 protein is CASSSGPNSGNTIYF. CDR3 DNA: TGTGCCAGCAGCTCGGGACCGAACTCTGGAAACACCATATATTTT. The entire variable domain, with the rest obtained from reference TRBV7-8 and TRBJ1-3, is as follows: GAGVSQSPRYKVAKRGQDVALRCDPISGHVSLFWYQQALGQGPEFLTYFQNEAQLDKSGLPSDRFFAERPEGSVSTLKIQRTQQEDSAVYLCASSSGPNSGNTIYFGEGSWLTVV.

Concerning this clonotype itself: The junction departs from germline at one end; a sequencing error may be responsible. The chain uses TRBV7-2 and TRBJ2-7; no definite D call. The CDR3 runs 12 residues. The germline gives CDR1 SGHTA, CDR2 FQGNSA. CDR3 amino acids: CASSSLSYGQYF. Here the CDR3 DNA reads TGTGCCAGCAGCTCACTCTCTTACGGGCAGTACTTC.

This clonotype came up once. The rearrangement joins TRBV20-1 to TRBJ2-5; 8 bases map to TRBD2. The V segment lost 3 bases and the J segment 5 bases; nucleotides outside the gene matches: 11. The CDR3 consists of 15 residues. Germline CDR1 and CDR2: DFQATT and SNEGSKA (reference sequence). CDR3 protein: CSASLAGVGSETQYF. In DNA form, the CDR3 reads TGCAGTGCTAGTCTAGCGGGTGTCGGTTCGGAGACCCAGTACTTC.

The chain has TRBV2 and TRBJ1-1, with D possibly matching TRBD1 (6 bases). Germline V gives CDR1 SNHLY, CDR2 FYNNEI. The CDR3 length is 14 residues. V was clipped by 6 bases and J by 0 bases, with 11 bases between them. CDR3 sequence reads: CASRMRQVNTEAFF. The CDR3 bases are TGTGCCAGCAGAATGAGACAGGTGAACACTGAAGCTTTCTTT.

The chain couples TRBV5-4 to TRBJ1-4; possible D gene TRBD1, 5 bases. The V gene lost 3 bases and the J gene lost 5 bases, with 17 bases spanning the gap. Germline V gene sequence: CDR1 SGHNT, CDR2 YYREEE (reference sequence). The CDR3 length is 16 residues. The CDR3 loop reads CASSSATRGANEKLFF. The CDR3 nucleotides read TGTGCCAGCAGCTCGGCGACGAGGGGCGCGAATGAAAAACTGTTTTTT. Combining the CDR3 with reference TRBV5-4 and TRBJ1-4 gives the whole variable domain ETGVTQSPTHLIKTRGQQVTLRCSSQSGHNTVSWYQQALGQGPQFIFQYYREEENGRGNFPPRFSGLQFPNYSSELNVNALELDDSALYLCASSSATRGANEKLFFGSGTQLSVL.